This T cell receptor beta chain was sequenced during a study of monozygotic twins with inflammatory bowel disease. Study-wide findings and caveats: No discrimination was achieved between different T cell subtypes.

Worth noting for this clonotype: Its antigen remains unknown.

Both the TCRalpha cDNA and the TCRbeta cDNA were taken through two nested PCRs, lasting about 15 and 9 cycles. TCRdb derives one entry per CDR3 protein from the 5' RACE reads, leaving out DNA. The ten most abundant clones cover more than 7.5% of a sample with 210,000 or so distinct CDR3 sequences. Germline CDR1 reads LNHNV; CDR2 reads YYDKDF (reference sequence). The CDR3 has 14 residues. V is TRBV15 and J is TRBJ2-5; lacking DNA, the TRBD1 call made by TCRdb goes unchecked. Material for sequencing was blood. This sequence originates from a human donor with ulcerative colitis or Crohn's disease, or a healthy co-twin of an affected twin (not recorded which). The CDR3 sequence is CATSKGTVAETQYF.